This entry lists 25 T cell receptor beta chains sequenced from one sample in a study of blood T cell repertoires in COVID-19. Libraries were prepared by immunoSEQ multiplex PCR; TCRdb keeps only in-frame clonotypes and omits some of them. The sample holds around 500,000 clones, 85% to 90% seen once. Sequences were obtained from PBMCs or T cells enriched from blood (not recorded which). These receptors came from a woman in her 40s who had recovered from COVID-19.

This rearrangement joins TRBV19 to TRBJ1-4; tentatively, D is TRBD1 (6 bases). Germline CDR1 is LNHDA and CDR2 is SQIVND (reference sequence). V shed 4 bases and J shed 1 base, with 10 bases lying between them. The CDR3 sequence is 15 residues long. For the CDR3, the DNA is TGTGCCAGTAGTACCTACAGGGTAACTAATGAAAAACTGTTTTTT. Its translation: CASSTYRVTNEKLFF.

This sequence joins TRBV11-3 and TRBJ2-7; TRBD2 aligns across 7 bases. J gave up 0 bases and V 4 bases, and 3 bases lay outside the gene matches. CDR3 length: 14 residues. Germline V lookup: CDR1 SGHNT, CDR2 YENEEA. CDR3 sequence reads: CASSSGTNSYEQYF. CDR3 in DNA: TGTGCCAGCAGCTCAGGGACTAACTCCTACGAGCAGTACTTC.

In DNA form, the CDR3 reads TGTGCCACCAGCACTAGCGGGAGAGGAGCGGGGAATGAGCAGTTCTTC. Its translation: CATSTSGRGAGNEQFF. The J gene is TRBJ2-1, the V gene TRBV15; 10 nucleotides agree with TRBD2. CDR1 and CDR2 from the germline V gene are LNHNV and YYDKDF (reference sequence). The trim removed 4 bases at V and 7 bases at J, leaving 10 bases unmatched. The length of the CDR3 is 16 residues. The complete variable domain, with remaining parts taken from reference TRBV15 and TRBJ2-1, reads DAMVIQNPRYQVTQFGKPVTLSCSQTLNHNVMYWYQQKSSQAPKLLFHYYDKDFNNEADTPDNFQSRRPNTSFCFLDIRSPGLGDTAMYLCATSTSGRGAGNEQFFGPGTRLTVL.

The chain joins TRBV3-1 (or the pseudogene TRBV3-2) to TRBJ2-5, with TRBD2 matching over 10 bases. The CDR3 contains 18 residues. V trimming: 4 bases; J trimming: 0 bases; junction bases outside the gene matches: 11. CDR1 is LGHDT and CDR2 is YNNKEL in the germline V gene (reference sequence). The CDR3 sequence: CASSRRTSGVGDQETQYF. The CDR3 DNA follows: TGTGCCAGCAGCCGCCGCACTAGCGGGGTGGGGGACCAAGAGACCCAGTACTTC.

This chain joins TRBV27 and TRBJ1-6, with D maybe TRBD1 (6 bases). Between the trimmed V and J ends, which lost 10 bases and 10 bases, there was a span of 17 bases. CDR1 MNHEY and CDR2 SMNVEV come from the germline V gene (reference sequence). The CDR3 is 13 residues long. The CDR3 reads CATGGVGGSPLHF. The CDR3 bases are TGTGCCACTGGGGGGGTGGGGGGCTCACCCCTCCACTTT.

The gene calls are TRBV7-9 and TRBJ2-7; 11 bases line up with TRBD2. The CDR3 runs to 15 residues. Trimming at V came to 4 bases and at J to 7 bases, leaving 9 bases not matched to a gene. Per the germline V gene, CDR1 is SEHNR and CDR2 is FQNEAQ (reference sequence). The CDR3 spells CASSYSSGRFEEQYF. The DNA of the CDR3 is TGTGCCAGCAGCTATTCTAGCGGGAGGTTTGAGGAGCAGTACTTC. Full variable domain (rest looked up from reference TRBV7-9 and TRBJ2-7): DTGVSQNPRHKITKRGQNVTFRCDPISEHNRLYWYRQTLGQGPEFLTYFQNEAQLEKSRLLSDRFSAERPKGSFSTLEIQRTEQGDSAMYLCASSYSSGRFEEQYFGPGTRLTVT.

V is TRBV29-1 and J is TRBJ1-5; 10 nucleotides agree with TRBD1. The ends lost 7 bases at V and 5 bases at J; junction bases unmatched: 8. The CDR3 covers 14 residues. Germline loops: CDR1 SQVTM, CDR2 ANQGSEA. This CDR3 reads CSAETGTGDQPQHF. In nucleotides, the CDR3 is TGCAGCGCCGAAACCGGGACAGGGGATCAGCCCCAGCATTTT.

This clone has only a few counts. The chain carries TRBV15 and TRBJ1-2, with 11 bases fitting TRBD1. V lost 1 base to trimming and J lost 2 bases; unmatched junction nucleotides: 9. This CDR3 comprises 18 residues. CDR1 and CDR2 from the germline V gene are LNHNV and YYDKDF (reference sequence). The CDR3, as DNA: TGTGCCACCAGCAGAGTCCGCCGGACAGGGGGCTTGAACTATGGCTACACCTTC. Protein product: CATSRVRRTGGLNYGYTF.

The chain employs TRBV27 and TRBJ2-7, with D possibly matching TRBD1 (7 bases). The CDR3 extends over 17 amino acids. Germline assignment: CDR1 MNHEY and CDR2 SMNVEV (reference sequence). Trimming left V 6 bases short and J 2 bases short, with 23 bases between. Here the CDR3 reads CASRFRGGGGFPYEQYF. The CDR3 DNA is TGTGCCAGCAGATTTAGAGGAGGGGGCGGGTTTCCCTACGAGCAGTACTTC.

The chain employs TRBV29-1 and TRBJ1-5; tentative D call: TRBD1 (5 bases). CDR3 length equals 13 residues. Germline-derived CDR1 and CDR2 are SQVTM and ANQGSEA. V lost 6 bases and J lost 5, with 14 bases in between. The CDR3 bases are TGCAGCGTGAAACAGGAGCCGGATCAGCCCCAGCATTTT. Its translation is CSVKQEPDQPQHF.

This clone has a single count. The chain joins TRBV5-4 to TRBJ2-3; TRBD2 agrees at 12 bases. V gave up 1 base and J gave up 0 bases; unmatched junction bases: 6. The length of the CDR3 is 18 residues. The germline V gene has CDR1 SGHNT and CDR2 YYREEE (reference sequence). The CDR3 loop is CASSLWLAGGASTDTQYF. The CDR3 DNA is TGTGCCAGCAGCTTGTGGCTAGCGGGAGGGGCTAGCACAGATACGCAGTATTTT. The full variable domain, with the rest looked up from reference TRBV5-4 and TRBJ2-3, is ETGVTQSPTHLIKTRGQQVTLRCSSQSGHNTVSWYQQALGQGPQFIFQYYREEENGRGNFPPRFSGLQFPNYSSELNVNALELDDSALYLCASSLWLAGGASTDTQYFGPGTRLTVL.

The chain couples TRBV4-3 to TRBJ2-1, with a possible D match to TRBD2 (6 bases). This CDR3 region has 15 residues. Germline CDR1 LGHNA, CDR2 YSLEER. The V and J ends lost 3 bases and 1 base respectively, with 10 bases between them. CDR3 nucleotide sequence: TGCGCCAGCAGCCAGGAGGGCCAATCCTACAATGAGCAGTTCTTC. This codes for CASSQEGQSYNEQFF.

The V and J genes are TRBV3-1 (or the pseudogene TRBV3-2) and TRBJ1-1, with 7 bases fitting TRBD1. Looked up from germline, CDR1 is LGHDT and CDR2 is YNNKEL (reference sequence). The CDR3 is made up of 12 amino acids. Losses at the gene ends were 10 bases for V and 0 bases for J; bases not matched to a gene: 2. This CDR3 is CATTGVNTEAFF. CDR3 in DNA: TGTGCCACAACAGGGGTGAACACTGAAGCTTTCTTT.

This sequence joins TRBV5-1 and TRBJ1-1; 10 bases line up with TRBD1. The V segment lost 3 bases and the J segment 10 bases; nucleotides outside the gene matches: 9. Germline assignment: CDR1 SGHRS and CDR2 YFSETQ. There are 14 residues in the CDR3. CDR3 protein: CASSSTGTGELAFF. Here the CDR3 DNA reads TGCGCCAGCAGCTCTACAGGGACAGGGGAGCTAGCTTTCTTT.

This clone was observed a handful of times. The rearrangement joins TRBV7-6 to TRBJ2-2; maybe TRBD1 (5 bases). Germline V lookup: CDR1 SGHVS, CDR2 FNYEAQ. The CDR3 is made up of 15 amino acids. V was clipped by 4 bases and J by 4 bases, with 13 bases between them. The CDR3 bases are TGTGCCAGCAGCTCCATTGACAGCCCCACCGGGGAGCTGTTTTTT. Amino acids: CASSSIDSPTGELFF.

This clone occurred once. The V and J genes are TRBV7-9 and TRBJ2-1, with a weak D call TRBD2 (6 bases). The germline V and J ends were trimmed by 4 bases and 3 bases, with 16 bases remaining between them. The CDR3 has 16 amino acids. From germline, CDR1 is SEHNR and CDR2 FQNEAQ (reference sequence). For the CDR3, the DNA is TGTGCCAGCAGCTCCCCTCTAGGGCGGGACTACAATGAGCAGTTCTTC. Protein: CASSSPLGRDYNEQFF.

V gene TRBV6-5 combines with J gene TRBJ1-6; a weak D match, TRBD1 (5 bases). The germline V and J ends were trimmed by 3 bases and 9 bases, with 15 bases remaining between them. The germline gives CDR1 MNHEY, CDR2 SVGAGI. The CDR3 length is 15 residues. This chain's CDR3 is CASSYSGGFGSPLHF. The CDR3 DNA reads TGTGCCAGCAGTTATTCGGGGGGATTTGGTTCACCCCTCCACTTT.

The chain uses TRBV18 and TRBJ2-3, with 11 bases lining up with TRBD1. CDR1 is KGHSH, CDR2 LQKENI, per germline. V trimming: 3 bases; J trimming: 4 bases; junction bases outside the gene matches: 6. The CDR3 length is 16 residues. The CDR3 protein is CASSPPGQGGADTQYF. The CDR3 bases are TGTGCCAGCTCACCCCCGGGACAGGGGGGGGCAGATACGCAGTATTTT.

The chain has TRBV29-1 and TRBJ2-7; 10 bases align to TRBD1. Germline trimming cut 6 bases from V and 2 bases from J; bases unmatched to any gene: 4. CDR3 size: 13 residues. CDR1 and CDR2 (germline): SQVTM, ANQGSEA. The CDR3 region is CSVGTGEAYEQYF. The CDR3 region has the DNA TGCAGCGTCGGGACAGGGGAAGCCTACGAGCAGTACTTC.

The chain couples TRBV7-6 to TRBJ2-5, with 9 positions matching TRBD1. CDR1 and CDR2 from the germline V gene are SGHVS and FNYEAQ. This CDR3 comprises 16 residues. Losses at the gene ends were 1 base for V and 1 base for J; bases not matched to a gene: 4. As DNA, the CDR3 is TGTGCCAGCAGCTTAGAATGGGGACAGGGCCAAGAGACCCAGTACTTC. Translation gives CASSLEWGQGQETQYF.

The chain has TRBV12-3 or TRBV12-4 and TRBJ2-2; no clear D gene. Trimming stripped 8 bases from V and 5 bases from J, with 9 bases between. The CDR3 length is 12 residues. The CDR3 sequence is CASVRLTGELFF. The CDR3 coding sequence is TGTGCCAGCGTCAGGCTAACCGGGGAGCTGTTTTTT.

This chain joins TRBV29-1 and TRBJ1-2; D remains unclear. Per the germline V gene, CDR1 is SQVTM and CDR2 is ANQGSEA. The CDR3 has 14 amino acids. With 1 base removed from V and 8 bases from J, the gap between germline ends came to 17 bases. The CDR3 DNA reads as TGCAGCGTTGAAGGGGCCTTGAACAGTCAGGGCTACACCTTC. It yields the protein CSVEGALNSQGYTF.

The chain uses TRBV19 and TRBJ2-7, with D possibly TRBD2 on 6 matching bases. V lost 3 bases to trimming and J lost 4 bases, with 10 bases between them. The CDR3 totals 13 residues. CDR1 is LNHDA, CDR2 SQIVND, per germline (reference sequence). The CDR3 loop reads CASSIGRVYEQYF. The CDR3 nucleotides are TGTGCCAGTAGTATCGGGAGAGTATACGAGCAGTACTTC.

The chain is built from TRBV19 and TRBJ1-3; D is ambiguous. Germline lookup yields CDR1 LNHDA and CDR2 SQIVND (reference sequence). The CDR3 is made up of 13 amino acids. Trimming removed 5 bases from V and 4 bases from J, with 9 bases in between. Here the CDR3 DNA reads TGTGCCAGTAGTCCCGGGAGCGGAAACACCATATATTTT. Its translation is CASSPGSGNTIYF.

The chain joins TRBV6-2 or TRBV6-3 to TRBJ2-1; D unclear. Germline V CDR1 and CDR2: MNHEY, SVGEGT. The V gene lost 6 bases and the J gene lost 4 bases, with 10 bases spanning the gap. The CDR3 covers 13 residues. The CDR3 sequence: CASSLQLYNEQFF. DNA for the CDR3: TGTGCCAGCAGCCTACAGCTTTACAATGAGCAGTTCTTC.